This T cell receptor beta chain appears in the sequencing data of a study of CD8+ T cells in alopecia areata. General study points: Scalp sample sequencing also detects resident alphabeta T cells of normal skin. Relative to normal scalp, lesional scalp, especially alopecia totalis/universalis, showed higher clonality. Although TCR sharing was seen in mice, sharing across patients was less clear, possibly for HLA-related reasons.

CD4+ and CD8+ T cells were sorted from PBMCs stained for CD3, CD4 and CD8. To note about this clone: The antigen remains undetermined.

The sequencing template was cDNA reverse transcribed from extracted RNA. The table came from immunoSEQ multiplex PCR; TCRdb's copy has only in-frame clones and leaves some out. Of 140,000 or so clones in the sample, approximately 60% were seen once. The clonotype was recovered from a human donor in good health. The sequencing sample was made of CD8+ T cells sorted from blood.

Here the CDR3 reads CASSLSLAGEGNTQYF. The CDR3 DNA reads TGTGCCAGCAGCTTATCCCTAGCGGGAGAGGGAAATACGCAGTATTTT. The chain links TRBV13 to TRBJ2-3, with 10 bases fitting TRBD2. Germline V lookup: CDR1 PRHDT, CDR2 FYEKMQ (reference sequence). The CDR3 sequence is 16 residues long. J gave up 7 bases and V 2 bases, and 9 bases lay outside the gene matches.